These 19 T cell receptor beta chains share one sample of origin, sequenced in a study of CD8 T cells in ankylosing spondylitis. TCRdb called the 5' RACE reads again in MiXCR, with one record for every CDR3 protein. The table lists 85,000 to 100,000 distinct CDR3 sequences, about 8.5% of them singletons. Sequencing used blood, either unsorted or a sorted T cell fraction (not recorded which). The receptors shown here come from a male donor with ankylosing spondylitis or in good health (not recorded which).

There are many counts of this clonotype. The V and J genes are TRBV7-2 and TRBJ2-1; 11 bases map to TRBD2. The V segment lost 3 bases and the J segment 2 bases; nucleotides outside the gene matches: 9. Germline values: CDR1 SGHTA, CDR2 FQGNSA. The CDR3 consists of 18 residues. The CDR3 loop reads CASSFTPGLAETYNEQFF. The CDR3 nucleotides read TGTGCCAGCAGCTTTACTCCGGGACTAGCGGAAACCTACAATGAGCAGTTCTTC.

This clonotype has at least ten counts. The V and J genes are TRBV6-1 and TRBJ1-4; 8 positions agree with TRBD1. CDR1 is MNHNS and CDR2 is SASEGT in the germline V gene. This CDR3 is built from 15 residues. J was trimmed by 8 bases and V by 6 bases; bases with no gene match: 11. The CDR3 here is CASSLNRGGKEKLFF. CDR3 bases: TGTGCCAGCAGCCTAAACAGGGGGGGGAAAGAAAAACTGTTTTTT.

This clonotype was picked up many times. V usage is TRBV2 and J usage is TRBJ2-1; D is possibly TRBD2 (5 bases). This CDR3 comprises 13 residues. The germline V and J ends were trimmed by 6 bases and 2 bases, with 8 bases remaining between them. Germline V gene lookup returns CDR1 SNHLY and CDR2 FYNNEI. The CDR3 DNA is TGTGCCAGCAGAACTAGGGCCTACAATGAGCAGTTCTTC. This gives the protein CASRTRAYNEQFF. The full variable domain, its missing parts supplied by reference TRBV2 and TRBJ2-1, is EPEVTQTPSHQVTQMGQEVILRCVPISNHLYFYWYRQILGQKVEFLVSFYNNEISEKSEIFDDQFSVERPDGSNFTLKIRSTKLEDSAMYFCASRTRAYNEQFFGPGTRLTVL.

In its sample, this clonotype was seen many times. V gene TRBV29-1 combines with J gene TRBJ2-3; TRBD2 agrees at 12 bases. This CDR3 contains 14 residues. CDR1 is SQVTM, CDR2 ANQGSEA, per germline. Unmatched junction bases numbered 4, after V lost 7 bases and J lost 2 bases. CDR3 in DNA: TGCAGCGCGGGGACTAGCGGGCCCACAGATACGCAGTATTTT. Its protein is CSAGTSGPTDTQYF.

The table lists this clonotype with a few counts. This chain joins TRBV7-2 and TRBJ2-2, with 8 nucleotides matching TRBD1. Germline CDR1 reads SGHTA; CDR2 reads FQGNSA. The CDR3 sequence is 16 residues long. J was trimmed by 7 bases and V by 2 bases; bases with no gene match: 9. The DNA of the CDR3 is TGTGCCAGCAGCTTACGGGGGACAGGTCAAGGCGGGGAGCTGTTTTTT. This codes for CASSLRGTGQGGELFF.

This clonotype was seen many times. The genes are TRBV11-2 and TRBJ2-2, with D possibly matching TRBD1 (6 bases). The V gene's germline CDR1 is SGHAT and CDR2 FQNNGV. This CDR3 comprises 15 residues. The V gene lost 8 bases and the J gene lost 7 bases, with 20 bases spanning the gap. Here the CDR3 reads CASRSTGTKDGELFF. DNA for the CDR3: TGTGCCAGCCGAAGTACAGGGACAAAGGACGGGGAGCTGTTTTTT.

The chain couples TRBV7-9 to TRBJ1-1; D gene unclear. Germline values: CDR1 SEHNR, CDR2 FQNEAQ (reference sequence). The CDR3 totals 12 residues. V lost 1 base and J 6 bases, leaving 6 bases between the germline ends. CDR3 sequence: CASSLGKAEAFF. CDR3 DNA: TGTGCCAGCAGCTTAGGAAAGGCTGAAGCTTTCTTT. Using reference TRBV7-9 and TRBJ1-1 for the parts outside the CDR3, the full variable domain is DTGVSQNPRHKITKRGQNVTFRCDPISEHNRLYWYRQTLGQGPEFLTYFQNEAQLEKSRLLSDRFSAERPKGSFSTLEIQRTEQGDSAMYLCASSLGKAEAFFGQGTRLTVV.

In this sample, this clonotype turned up many times. The chain employs TRBV12-3 or TRBV12-4 and TRBJ1-2, with D tentatively TRBD1 (5 bases). This CDR3 is 13 amino acids long. With 1 base removed from V and 8 bases from J, the gap between germline ends came to 11 bases. Here the CDR3 DNA reads TGTGCCAGCAGTTTAGTCAGGGAGGAGGGCTACACCTTC. Its translation is CASSLVREEGYTF.

The chain is built from TRBV7-9 and TRBJ2-5, with 10 bases aligning to TRBD1. Unmatched junction bases numbered 7, after V lost 5 bases and J lost 4 bases. The CDR3 consists of 15 residues. CDR1 is SEHNR, CDR2 FQNEAQ, per germline (reference sequence). CDR3 bases: TGTGCCAGCAGCCAAGACAGGGGGCGTCGAGAGACCCAGTACTTC. Its translation is CASSQDRGRRETQYF.

This clonotype was seen at least ten times. The chain couples TRBV20-1 to TRBJ1-2; no clear D gene. V was shortened by 6 bases and J by 0 bases, with 17 bases between the two germline ends. Per the germline V gene, CDR1 is DFQATT and CDR2 is SNEGSKA (reference sequence). The CDR3 spans 15 residues. CDR3 DNA sequence: TGCAGTGCCCCAGTGGAGCCAGGCGCTAACTATGGCTACACCTTC. Protein product: CSAPVEPGANYGYTF.

This clonotype has a handful of counts. J is TRBJ2-2 and V is TRBV12-3 or TRBV12-4, with 10 bases fitting TRBD1. The CDR3 has 14 residues. J was trimmed by 7 bases and V by 5 bases; bases with no gene match: 4. The CDR3 region is CASSGTGVGGELFF. The CDR3 nucleotides read TGTGCCAGCAGTGGGACAGGGGTTGGCGGGGAGCTGTTTTTT.

This clonotype has at least ten counts. This chain connects TRBV30 to TRBJ1-5, with 7 bases matching TRBD1. This CDR3 contains 13 residues. V shed 0 bases, J shed 4 bases, and the junction held 0 bases outside the gene matches. Looked up from germline, CDR1 is GTSNPN and CDR2 is SVGIG (reference sequence). Written as DNA, the CDR3 is TGTGCCTGGAGTGTACAGGGGAATCAGCCCCAGCATTTT. Translation: CAWSVQGNQPQHF.

This clonotype was observed many times. V and J are TRBV7-9 and TRBJ1-1; the match to TRBD1 covers 7 bases. The CDR3 contains 13 residues. Germline loops: CDR1 SEHNR, CDR2 FQNEAQ (reference sequence). Trimming took 6 bases from V and 3 from J; bases not matched to a gene: 4. CDR3 residues: CASRPTGDTEAFF. CDR3 sequence (DNA): TGTGCCAGCAGACCTACAGGGGACACTGAAGCTTTCTTT.

This chain joins TRBV7-2 and TRBJ2-1, with TRBD2 matching 12 bases. The ends lost 5 bases at V and 0 bases at J; junction bases unmatched: 14. This CDR3 is 20 amino acids long. CDR1 is SGHTA and CDR2 is FQGNSA in the germline V gene. CDR3 residues: CASSTPGLAGPPSSYNEQFF. The CDR3 DNA sequence: TGTGCCAGCAGCACCCCGGGACTAGCGGGCCCCCCGAGCTCCTACAATGAGCAGTTCTTC. Full variable domain (outside the CDR3, taken from reference TRBV7-2 and TRBJ2-1): GAGVSQSPSNKVTEKGKDVELRCDPISGHTALYWYRQSLGQGLEFLIYFQGNSAPDKSGLPSDRFSAERTGGSVSTLTIQRTQQEDSAVYLCASSTPGLAGPPSSYNEQFFGPGTRLTVL.

The V and J genes are TRBV14 and TRBJ2-1; no reliable D call. CDR1 and CDR2 (germline): SGHDN, FVKESK. V shed 1 base and J shed 6 bases, with 10 bases lying between them. This CDR3 is built from 14 residues. The CDR3 region is CASSQATFGNEQFF. The CDR3, as DNA: TGTGCCAGCAGCCAAGCCACGTTCGGCAATGAGCAGTTCTTC.

This clonotype was picked up many times. The rearrangement uses TRBV28 and TRBJ1-1; D remains unclear. CDR1 is MDHEN and CDR2 is SYDVKM in the germline V gene. Deletions cut 1 base from V and 6 bases from J, with 9 bases between. The CDR3 consists of 13 residues. In DNA form, the CDR3 reads TGTGCCAGCAGTTTATTTAGTCGGGCTGAAGCTTTCTTT. Translation: CASSLFSRAEAFF.

Ten or more counts support this clonotype. The chain carries TRBV6-2 or TRBV6-3 and TRBJ2-1; D call uncertain. V was pared by 1 base and J by 4 bases, with 8 bases between. The CDR3 is 14 amino acids. Per germline, CDR1 MNHEY and CDR2 SVGEGT. CDR3 coding DNA: TGTGCCAGCAGTTACTTTTCCGATTACAATGAGCAGTTCTTC. This codes for CASSYFSDYNEQFF.

V usage is TRBV19 and J usage is TRBJ2-5; D is tentatively TRBD1 or TRBD2 (5 bases each). The CDR3 length is 14 residues. The V gene's germline CDR1 is LNHDA and CDR2 SQIVND (reference sequence). The V and J ends lost 3 bases and 5 bases respectively, with 13 bases between them. For the CDR3, the DNA is TGTGCCAGTAGTATCATCGGGACGAGGGAGACCCAGTACTTC. It codes for CASSIIGTRETQYF.

This clonotype was observed many times. V gene TRBV6-2 or TRBV6-3 combines with J gene TRBJ2-2; 10 nucleotides match TRBD2. After removal of 6 bases from V and 6 bases from J, the junction contained 19 bases not matched to a gene. The CDR3 totals 19 residues. Germline V gene data show CDR1 as MNHEY and CDR2 as SVGEGT. DNA of the CDR3: TGTGCCAGCAGCTTACGACTAGCGGGTCCCCAGGGTCCCCCCGGGGAGCTGTTTTTT. Protein sequence: CASSLRLAGPQGPPGELFF.